Listed here are 26 T cell receptor beta chains from one sample, sequenced in a study of T cells in women clearing cervical HPV infection. Assay: immunoSEQ multiplex PCR; the TCRdb copy retains only in-frame clones and omits some. This sample's clone table lists tens of thousands of clones. The sample taken for sequencing was blood buffy coat. These receptors were collected from a woman aged 18-69 years with a cervical HPV16 infection that either progressed to CIN3+ or cleared (not recorded which).

Comments on this clone: Read coverage stops 3 residues before the CDR3 terminus; the germline J gene supplies the remainder. J is TRBJ2-1 and V is TRBV12-3 or TRBV12-4, with D tentatively TRBD1 (5 bases). The V gene lost 1 base and the J gene lost 0 bases, with 19 bases spanning the gap. CDR3 length equals 19 residues. Partial CDR3 DNA: TGTGCCAGCAGTTTAGTTAGGGGTGGTTGGGGATTCTCCTACAATGAG. Amino acids: CASSLVRGGWGFSYNE. The full CDR3 reads CASSLVRGGWGFSYNEQFF.

Worth noting for this clone: The DNA ends 3 residues before the CDR3 does, and the rest of the CDR3 is filled in from the germline J gene. This sequence joins TRBV30 and TRBJ2-3; D remains ambiguous. This CDR3 has 13 residues. The germline CDR1 and CDR2 sequences are GTSNPN and SVGIG (reference sequence). CDR3 DNA, as far as it was read: TGTGCCTGGAGCTCTCAGCGACCGGAGACG. Protein sequence: CAWSSQRPET. The whole CDR3 protein reads CAWSSQRPETQYF.

Note on this clone: Coverage ceases 3 residues before the CDR3 finishes, and the germline J gene fills in the end. The chain recombines TRBV29-1 with TRBJ2-3, with D perhaps TRBD1 (6 bases). The CDR3 totals 12 residues. Germline-derived CDR1 and CDR2 are SQVTM and ANQGSEA. CDR3 loop: CSVGQNQETQYF. The DNA read from the CDR3 is TGCAGCGTCGGACAGAATCAAGAGACG.

About this clone itself: From the germline J gene comes the end of the CDR3, since the read stops 3 residues before it. This chain uses TRBV6-2 or TRBV6-3 with TRBJ2-2; D possibly corresponds to TRBD1 (6 bases). Germline V gives CDR1 MNHEY, CDR2 SVGEGT. This CDR3 contains 16 residues. CDR3 DNA, as far as it was read: TGTGCCAGCAGTCCCCTATGGGGCAGGGGAGATGAAAAG. This codes for CASSPLWGRGDEK. The complete CDR3 reads CASSPLWGRGDEKLFF.

Comment on this clone: The sequenced fragment ends 3 residues before the CDR3 boundary, so the rest is inferred from the germline J gene. The V gene is TRBV30, the J gene TRBJ1-2; TRBD1 agrees at 10 bases. The CDR3 has 15 amino acids. CDR1 and CDR2 (germline): GTSNPN, SVGIG (reference sequence). This CDR3 reads CAWRGTGANLRCYTF. Incomplete CDR3 DNA: TGTGCCTGGAGGGGGACAGGGGCTAATCTACGATGC. Full variable domain (rest looked up from reference TRBV30 and TRBJ1-2): SQTIHQWPATLVQPVGSPLSLECTVEGTSNPNLYWYRQAAGRGLQLLFYSVGIGQISSEVPQNLSASRPQDRQFILSSKKLLLSDSGFYLCAWRGTGANLRCYTFGSGTRLTVV.

A note on this clone: The read ends 3 residues shy of where the CDR3 ends; the end is completed using the germline J gene. This rearrangement joins TRBV5-1 to TRBJ2-7; 7 positions agree with TRBD1. V lost 4 bases, J lost 0 bases, and 7 bases stayed unmatched. Germline CDR1 and CDR2: SGHRS and YFSETQ. The CDR3 is made up of 15 amino acids. The DNA read from the CDR3 is TGCGCCAGCAGCCCCGGGGACAGCCTCTCCTACGAG. Residues: CASSPGDSLSYE. The whole CDR3 sequence is CASSPGDSLSYEQYF.

As regards this clone: The read ends 3 residues before the CDR3 terminus; that terminus is restored from the germline J gene. The chain is built from TRBV19 and TRBJ2-1; D perhaps matches TRBD2 (5 bases). The CDR3 covers 16 residues. Trimming removed 5 bases at V and 0 bases at J, with 14 bases between. Germline CDR1 LNHDA, CDR2 SQIVND (reference sequence). The CDR3 sequence is CASSPRGPSSYNEQFF. CDR3 bases read: TGTGCCAGTAGTCCCCGAGGGCCGAGCTCCTACAATGAG. The variable domain in full, with the rest retrieved from reference TRBV19 and TRBJ2-1, is DGGITQSPKYLFRKEGQNVTLSCEQNLNHDAMYWYRQDPGQGLRLIYYSQIVNDFQKGDIAEGYSVSREKKESFPLTVTSAQKNPTAFYLCASSPRGPSSYNEQFFGPGTRLTVL.

A word on this clone: The read is 3 residues too short to cover the CDR3 end, so that end is filled in from the germline J gene. The rearrangement uses TRBV30 and TRBJ2-3; D call uncertain. The CDR3 runs 12 residues. Germline assignment: CDR1 GTSNPN and CDR2 SVGIG (reference sequence). CDR3 DNA (partial): TGTGCCTGGAGTCCGGGTCAAGAGACG. Its protein product is CAWSPGQET. The whole CDR3 region reads CAWSPGQETQYF. Filled out from reference TRBV30 and TRBJ2-3, the complete variable domain reads SQTIHQWPATLVQPVGSPLSLECTVEGTSNPNLYWYRQAAGRGLQLLFYSVGIGQISSEVPQNLSASRPQDRQFILSSKKLLLSDSGFYLCAWSPGQETQYFGPGTRLTVL.

Remarks on this clone: The CDR3 is cut off 3 residues early in the read; its end comes from the germline J gene. This chain joins TRBV30 and TRBJ2-3; D uncertain. The length of the CDR3 is 15 residues. Germline assignment: CDR1 GTSNPN and CDR2 SVGIG (reference sequence). This CDR3 reads CAWSVGDYSNQPQYF. The sequenced CDR3 bases are TGTGCCTGGAGTGTAGGAGATTATAGCAATCAGCCG.

The sequenced part of the CDR3 DNA is TGTGCCTGGAGTCGGCTGCTAGCGGGGTACAATGAG. This gives the protein CAWSRLLAGYNE. The full CDR3 protein is CAWSRLLAGYNEQFF. The chain couples TRBV30 to TRBJ2-1, with TRBD2 matching over 9 bases. The sequenced fragment ends 3 residues before the CDR3 boundary, so the rest is inferred from the germline J gene. CDR3 length: 15 amino acids. V was clipped by 2 bases and J by 4 bases; unmatched bases: 6. CDR1 is GTSNPN and CDR2 is SVGIG in the germline V gene (reference sequence).

Worth noting for this clone: The read ends 3 residues shy of where the CDR3 ends; the end is completed using the germline J gene. The gene calls are TRBV10-2 and TRBJ1-5; D call uncertain. The CDR3 totals 15 residues. CDR1 is WSHSY, CDR2 SAAADI, per germline. The covered CDR3 bases are TGCGCCAGCAGTGGGCCCAGCGGCTCCATCAAACCC. Protein product: CASSGPSGSIKP. The CDR3 as a whole reads CASSGPSGSIKPQHF.

Details on this clone: The sequenced fragment ends 3 residues before the CDR3 boundary, so the rest is inferred from the germline J gene. The chain uses TRBV11-1 and TRBJ2-3, with 8 positions matching TRBD2. CDR1 is SGHAT, CDR2 FQDESV, per germline (reference sequence). The CDR3 covers 15 residues. J lost 4 bases, V lost 3 bases, and 6 bases had no gene match. CDR3 DNA (partial): TGTGCCAGCAGCTTTAGTCCAGCGGGAGCAGATACG. It translates to CASSFSPAGADT. The whole CDR3 sequence is CASSFSPAGADTQYF.

Of note for this clone: The CDR3 extends 3 residues past the end of the read, so its final part is completed from the germline J gene. The J gene is TRBJ2-7, the V gene TRBV5-1; TRBD2 aligns across 7 bases. The CDR3 runs 14 residues. V dropped 4 bases and J dropped 2; count of bases not matched to a gene: 6. The germline CDR1 and CDR2 sequences are SGHRS and YFSETQ. CDR3 DNA (partial): TGCGCCAGCAGCGTGACTAGCCTAACCTACGAG. Translating gives CASSVTSLTYE. The complete CDR3 sequence is CASSVTSLTYEQYF.

On this clone itself: The CDR3 end falls 3 residues outside the read, so it is completed with the germline J gene. V is TRBV13 and J is TRBJ2-3; 9 nucleotides align to TRBD1. This CDR3 is built from 15 residues. Unmatched junction bases numbered 6, after V lost 3 bases and J lost 5 bases. Germline V gene lookup returns CDR1 PRHDT and CDR2 FYEKMQ (reference sequence). This chain's CDR3 is CASSFGQGRGDTQYF. The sequenced CDR3 bases are TGTGCCAGCAGCTTTGGACAGGGGCGGGGAGATACG.

About this clone: The read ends 3 residues shy of where the CDR3 ends; the end is completed using the germline J gene. The genes are TRBV12-3 or TRBV12-4 and TRBJ2-1; the match to TRBD1 covers 10 bases. This CDR3 spans 15 amino acids. The trim removed 5 bases at V and 8 bases at J, leaving 9 bases unmatched. The CDR3 spells CASSRSGQGIYEQFF. CDR3 DNA (partial): TGTGCCAGCAGTCGCTCGGGACAGGGGATCTATGAG.

Comment on this clone: The read halts 3 residues ahead of the CDR3 end, with the missing end drawn from the germline J gene. J is TRBJ2-3 and V is TRBV13, with D uncertain. Germline loops: CDR1 PRHDT, CDR2 FYEKMQ (reference sequence). CDR3 size: 15 residues. This CDR3 is CASSLFSVNGNSQYF. The DNA read from the CDR3 is TGTGCCAGCAGCTTATTTTCTGTCAACGGTAATTCG. Looking up the rest from reference TRBV13 and TRBJ2-3 gives the full variable domain: AAGVIQSPRHLIKEKRETATLKCYPIPRHDTVYWYQQGPGQDPQFLISFYEKMQSDKGSIPDRFSAQQFSDYHSELNMSSLELGDSALYFCASSLFSVNGNSQYFGPGTRLTVL.

Concerning this clone itself: The read is 3 residues too short to cover the CDR3 end, so that end is filled in from the germline J gene. The rearrangement links TRBV7-9 to TRBJ1-2, with 12 bases identical to TRBD1. Germline trimming cut 7 bases from V and 7 bases from J; bases unmatched to any gene: 10. CDR3 length: 15 residues. CDR1 SEHNR and CDR2 FQNEAQ come from the germline V gene (reference sequence). The CDR3 bases that were read are TGTGCCAGCAACCTACCGGGACAGGGGGCGAGTGGC. This encodes CASNLPGQGASG. The whole CDR3 is CASNLPGQGASGYTF.

Comment on this clone: The read halts 3 residues ahead of the CDR3 end, with the missing end drawn from the germline J gene. The chain carries TRBV5-1 and TRBJ2-7; the D gene is possibly TRBD1 (6 bases). This CDR3 has 15 residues. V was cut by 0 bases and J by 0 bases, with 10 bases left in between. Germline values: CDR1 SGHRS, CDR2 YFSETQ. The CDR3 sequence: CASSLDGTTSYEQYF. Partial CDR3 DNA: TGCGCCAGCAGCTTGGATGGGACAACCTCCTACGAG.

As regards this clone: The sequenced fragment ends 3 residues before the CDR3 boundary, so the rest is inferred from the germline J gene. This chain connects TRBV5-1 to TRBJ2-7, with TRBD1 identical over 8 bases. The V and J ends lost 0 bases and 3 bases, in that order; junction bases with no gene match: 5. The CDR3 consists of 15 residues. Per the germline V gene, CDR1 is SGHRS and CDR2 is YFSETQ. CDR3 residues: CASSLVGQALYEQYF. The sequenced part of the CDR3 DNA is TGCGCCAGCAGCTTGGTGGGACAGGCCCTCTACGAG.

Concerning this clone: The CDR3 end is not reached by the read, which stops 3 residues before it; the germline J gene fills it in. The rearrangement joins TRBV7-9 to TRBJ2-4, with D perhaps matching TRBD1 (6 bases). Between the trimmed V and J ends, which lost 5 bases and 3 bases, there was a span of 11 bases. The CDR3 runs 14 residues. Germline values: CDR1 SEHNR, CDR2 FQNEAQ (reference sequence). This CDR3 reads CASSPRTDKNIQYF. The part of the CDR3 DNA that was read is TGTGCCAGCAGCCCCAGGACAGACAAAAACATT.

CDR3 bases read: TGCAGTGCTGACCGGGGAGGAGCCGGCACAGATACG. It yields the protein CSADRGGAGTDT. The complete CDR3 sequence is CSADRGGAGTDTQYF. The V gene is TRBV20-1, the J gene TRBJ2-3; possible D gene TRBD2, 6 bases. The read terminates 3 residues ahead of where the CDR3 ends, so the germline J gene completes it. V was cut by 5 bases and J by 1 base, with 16 bases left in between. From germline, CDR1 is DFQATT and CDR2 SNEGSKA (reference sequence). The CDR3 loop spans 15 amino acids.

About this clone: The read falls 3 residues short of the CDR3 end, and the missing part is taken from the germline J gene. The chain recombines TRBV20-1 with TRBJ1-1; the D is unclear. V was shortened by 2 bases and J by 5 bases, with 21 bases between the two germline ends. The CDR3 sequence is 16 residues long. Germline V gene lookup returns CDR1 DFQATT and CDR2 SNEGSKA (reference sequence). Partial CDR3 DNA: TGCAGTGCTAGATCGGCAGCCTCGGGGTTAGAGACTGAA. This sequence encodes CSARSAASGLETE. The complete CDR3 sequence is CSARSAASGLETEAFF.

As for this clone: The read ends 3 residues before the CDR3 terminus; that terminus is restored from the germline J gene. The gene calls are TRBV29-1 and TRBJ2-3, with 7 nucleotides matching TRBD2. V trimming: 5 bases; J trimming: 2 bases; junction bases outside the gene matches: 19. CDR1 is SQVTM and CDR2 is ANQGSEA in the germline V gene. CDR3 length equals 18 residues. The CDR3 is CSVSATSSLAVPTDTQYF. The sequenced CDR3 bases are TGCAGCGTTTCTGCAACCTCCTCCCTAGCGGTACCCACAGATACG.

Remarks on this clone: The read terminates 3 residues ahead of where the CDR3 ends, so the germline J gene completes it. The gene calls are TRBV6-1 and TRBJ1-2; 8 positions match TRBD1. The J segment lost 3 bases and the V segment lost 3 bases, leaving 6 bases of the junction unmatched. The CDR3 totals 15 residues. The germline CDR1 and CDR2 sequences are MNHNS and SASEGT. CDR3 loop: CASSDTGQVYYGYTF. The sequenced part of the CDR3 DNA is TGTGCCAGCAGTGATACGGGACAGGTTTACTATGGC.

In regard to this clone: The read gets to within 3 residues of the CDR3 end, and the germline J gene fills in the rest. This sequence joins TRBV7-9 and TRBJ2-3; 8 bases map to TRBD1. CDR1 and CDR2 from the germline V gene are SEHNR and FQNEAQ (reference sequence). The CDR3 is made up of 14 amino acids. The chain's CDR3 is CASSWTGLKETQYF. The sequenced CDR3 bases are TGTGCCAGCAGCTGGACAGGGTTGAAAGAGACG.

Note on this clone: The missing CDR3 end, 3 residues past where the read stops, is filled in from the germline J gene. The chain joins TRBV10-1 to TRBJ1-1; D is unresolved. Germline V lookup: CDR1 WNHNN, CDR2 SYGVQD (reference sequence). The CDR3 covers 13 residues. The V end lost 8 bases, the J end lost 0 bases, and 10 bases lay between the germline ends. CDR3 in amino acids: CASPYGLNTEAFF. CDR3 bases read: TGCGCCAGCCCTTATGGGCTGAACACTGAA.